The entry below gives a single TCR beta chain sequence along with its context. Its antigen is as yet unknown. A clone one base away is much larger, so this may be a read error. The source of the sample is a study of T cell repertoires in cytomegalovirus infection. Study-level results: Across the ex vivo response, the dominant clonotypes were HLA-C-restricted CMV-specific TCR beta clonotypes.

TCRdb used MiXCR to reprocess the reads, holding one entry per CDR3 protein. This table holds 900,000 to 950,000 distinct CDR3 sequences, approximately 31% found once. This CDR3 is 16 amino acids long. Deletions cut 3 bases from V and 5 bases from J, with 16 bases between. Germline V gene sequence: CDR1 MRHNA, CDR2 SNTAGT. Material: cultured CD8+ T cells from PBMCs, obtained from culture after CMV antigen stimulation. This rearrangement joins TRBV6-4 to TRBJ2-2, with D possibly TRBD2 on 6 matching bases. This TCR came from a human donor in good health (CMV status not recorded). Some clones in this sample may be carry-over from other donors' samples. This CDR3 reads CASSDPLARGTGELFF. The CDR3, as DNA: TGTGCCAGCAGTGATCCCCTAGCGAGGGGAACCGGGGAGCTGTTTTTT.